The TCR beta chain described here comes from a study of CD8+ T cells in alopecia areata. Study information: Treatment ran 6 to 18 months, with 6 months of follow-up afterward. The study's findings and limits: Only one nonresponder was present, which leaves the link between baseline CD8+ expansion and response uncertain. The study found higher clonality in lesional than normal scalp, especially in alopecia totalis/universalis.

Regarding treatment: oral pan-JAK inhibitor, 5-10 mg twice daily. This clone turned up a few times. What it recognizes is unknown. RNA was isolated and reverse transcribed to cDNA, the sequencing template. Sequencing used immunoSEQ multiplex PCR; TCRdb keeps in-frame clones, though not all of them. Among fewer than 250,000 clones listed, 35% to 40% were seen once. V was clipped by 4 bases and J by 5 bases; unmatched bases: 1. Germline CDR1 is SGHTA and CDR2 is FQGNSA. The CDR3 length is 13 residues. The material sequenced was CD4+ T cells sorted from blood, taken between weeks 30 and 35, from a patient treated with tofacitinib. This TCR came from a human donor with alopecia areata. The chain uses TRBV7-2 and TRBJ1-5, with 8 bases that match TRBD1. The CDR3 sequence: CASSSQGDQPQHF. CDR3 nucleotides: TGTGCCAGCAGCTCACAGGGGGATCAGCCCCAGCATTTT. Together with reference TRBV7-2 and TRBJ1-5, the CDR3 gives the full variable domain: GAGVSQSPSNKVTEKGKDVELRCDPISGHTALYWYRQSLGQGLEFLIYFQGNSAPDKSGLPSDRFSAERTGGSVSTLTIQRTQQEDSAVYLCASSSQGDQPQHFGDGTRLSIL.